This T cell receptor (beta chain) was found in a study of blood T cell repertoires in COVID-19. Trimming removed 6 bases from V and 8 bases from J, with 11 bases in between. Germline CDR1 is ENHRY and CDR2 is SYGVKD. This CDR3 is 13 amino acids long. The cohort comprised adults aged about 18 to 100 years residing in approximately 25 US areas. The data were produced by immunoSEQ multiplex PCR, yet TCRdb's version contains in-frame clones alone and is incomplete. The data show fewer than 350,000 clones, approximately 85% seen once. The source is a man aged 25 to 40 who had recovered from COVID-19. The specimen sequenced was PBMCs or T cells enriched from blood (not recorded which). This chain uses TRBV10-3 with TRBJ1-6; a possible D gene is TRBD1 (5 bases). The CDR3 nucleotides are TGTGCCATCAGGGGGACTAGTGATTCACCCCTCCACTTT. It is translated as CAIRGTSDSPLHF.